Below are 11 T cell receptor beta chains sequenced from a single sample in a study of T cells in Graves' hyperthyroidism and ophthalmopathy (dated by TCRdb to between 2018 and 2020). Libraries were built with multiplex PCR. The sequencing machine was an Illumina HiSeq 2000. The TCR beta CDR3 regions were amplified from RNA transcripts. A first-round RT-PCR of the TCR CDR3 used the HTBI primer set with the Qiagen OneStep RT-PCR kit. Starting from the raw public reads, TCRdb applied fastp trimming at Q25, assembled clones with MiXCR and retained in-frame beta chains. One record per CDR3 amino acid sequence lists the most common genes and DNA. The sample table holds roughly 560,000 distinct CDR3 sequences, of which 14% to 15% were seen once. Roughly 4.5% of the sample is taken by the ten largest. Sequenced input: blood. The receptors originated from a woman aged 40 to 50 with Graves' ophthalmopathy.

This clonotype occurred many times. The chain is built from TRBV7-8 and TRBJ2-7, with a possible D match to TRBD1 (8 bases). Trimming took off 1 base at V and 2 bases at J, with 12 bases between the two ends. The CDR3 spans 15 residues. Germline CDR1 SGHVS, CDR2 FQNEAQ. The CDR3 nucleotides read TGTGCCAGCAGCTTAGGGACAGGGAGGGCCTACGAGCAGTACTTC. This codes for CASSLGTGRAYEQYF.

This clonotype was picked up many times. The chain joins TRBV12-3 or TRBV12-4 to TRBJ1-1; 8 nucleotides line up with TRBD1. V was pared by 5 bases and J by 6 bases, with 8 bases of the junction left unmatched. The CDR3 extends over 14 amino acids. The CDR3, as DNA: TGTGCCAGCAGTATTTTCACAGGGGGGGCTGAAGCTTTCTTT. This sequence encodes CASSIFTGGAEAFF.

This clonotype was picked up many times. V is TRBV5-1 and J is TRBJ2-5; D remains unclear. Trimming pared 0 bases from V and 1 base from J, leaving 10 bases between. CDR1 SGHRS and CDR2 YFSETQ come from the germline V gene. The CDR3 contains 15 residues. The CDR3 protein is CASSLAFGPQETQYF. The CDR3 bases are TGCGCCAGCAGCTTGGCCTTTGGTCCCCAAGAGACCCAGTACTTC.

This clonotype appeared many times. V usage is TRBV29-1 and J usage is TRBJ1-1; unclear D gene. Germline CDR1 and CDR2: SQVTM and ANQGSEA. Trimming took off 4 bases at V and 1 base at J, with 7 bases between the two ends. The CDR3 consists of 12 residues. The CDR3 loop reads CSVGGGNTEAFF. CDR3 sequence (DNA): TGCAGCGTTGGAGGCGGGAACACTGAAGCTTTCTTT.

The table lists this clonotype with many counts. This chain joins TRBV6-1 and TRBJ2-7; 10 bases are shared with TRBD1. The V gene end was trimmed by 7 bases and the J gene end by 6 bases; junction bases not matched to a gene: 9. This CDR3 has 14 residues. From germline, CDR1 is MNHNS and CDR2 SASEGT. CDR3 in amino acids: CASTKGQGIGEQYF. CDR3 DNA sequence: TGTGCCAGCACCAAGGGACAGGGGATAGGCGAGCAGTACTTC.

The chain employs TRBV2 and TRBJ2-7; 11 bases are shared with TRBD1. With V trimmed by 6 bases and J by 1 base, 14 bases remained unmatched. Germline V gene sequence: CDR1 SNHLY, CDR2 FYNNEI. The CDR3 sequence is 18 residues long. CDR3 DNA: TGTGCCAGCAGAGGAGATACCACCGGGACAGGGGGATCCTACGAGCAGTACTTC. Translating it yields CASRGDTTGTGGSYEQYF. Together with reference TRBV2 and TRBJ2-7, the CDR3 gives the full variable domain: EPEVTQTPSHQVTQMGQEVILRCVPISNHLYFYWYRQILGQKVEFLVSFYNNEISEKSEIFDDQFSVERPDGSNFTLKIRSTKLEDSAMYFCASRGDTTGTGGSYEQYFGPGTRLTVT.

This clonotype was picked up many times. The J gene is TRBJ2-7, the V gene TRBV28, with 12 positions matching TRBD2. The V gene end was trimmed by 6 bases and the J gene end by 7 bases; junction bases not matched to a gene: 13. The CDR3 sequence is 16 residues long. Germline V gene data show CDR1 as MDHEN and CDR2 as SYDVKM. The CDR3 bases are TGTGCCAGCAGAGCAAGCACGGGACTAGCGGGTGGTGAGCAGTACTTC. Protein: CASRASTGLAGGEQYF.

This clonotype was picked up many times. The chain employs TRBV6-4 and TRBJ1-1, with 10 bases aligning to TRBD1. Looked up from germline, CDR1 is MRHNA and CDR2 is SNTAGT. The V and J ends lost 5 bases and 4 bases, in that order; junction bases with no gene match: 13. This CDR3 has 17 residues. The CDR3 DNA reads TGTGCCAGCAGTCTAACGACAGGGGGCATTATCGTCACTGAAGCTTTCTTT. As protein: CASSLTTGGIIVTEAFF.

The chain joins TRBV12-3 or TRBV12-4 to TRBJ1-1; no reliable D call. The germline V and J ends were trimmed by 7 bases and 8 bases, with 11 bases remaining between them. CDR3 length: 11 amino acids. The CDR3 here is CASIASAEAFF. CDR3 DNA: TGTGCCAGCATCGCATCAGCCGAAGCTTTCTTT.

The V and J genes are TRBV28 and TRBJ2-7; 9 nucleotides align to TRBD1. V dropped 5 bases and J dropped 1; count of bases not matched to a gene: 6. CDR1 and CDR2 from the germline V gene are MDHEN and SYDVKM. CDR3 size: 15 residues. CDR3 DNA: TGTGCCAGCAGTCCCCGGACAGGGGAATCCTACGAGCAGTACTTC. Amino acids: CASSPRTGESYEQYF.

This clonotype was detected many times. V and J are TRBV10-3 and TRBJ1-5; 9 bases align to TRBD1. CDR1 ENHRY and CDR2 SYGVKD come from the germline V gene. V gave up 5 bases and J gave up 3 bases; unmatched junction bases: 8. CDR3 length: 16 amino acids. The CDR3 is CAISQQGARDNQPQHF. In DNA, the CDR3 is TGTGCCATCAGTCAACAGGGGGCGCGGGACAATCAGCCCCAGCATTTT.